These T cell receptor beta chains were read from a single sample in a study of T cell changes during pregnancy in multiple sclerosis. This table comes from immunoSEQ multiplex PCR, and its TCRdb copy is limited to in-frame clones, with some not included. This sample carries tens of thousands of clones, 90% to 95% of them seen once, and the ten largest clones take around 0.85%. Material: peripheral blood, obtained before pregnancy. The source of these receptors is a female donor with multiple sclerosis, enrolled in a pregnancy study. Both conserved end residues are part of each CDR3. D genes are given only for firm matches. Some rows mark clone size as missing; the rest say once, few, many or name a class of expanded clone.

d_call | j_call | v_call | clone_size | cdr3_nt | cdr3_aa
NA | TRBJ1-2 | TRBV2 | NA | TGTGCCAGGGGGGGGACATTCGTCTCCTTGGATGGCTACACCTTC | CARGGTFVSLDGYTF
TRBD2 | TRBJ2-1 | TRBV19 | NA | TGTGCCAGTAGTATAGCAGTAACTAGCGGTGCCTACAATGAGCAGTTCTTC | CASSIAVTSGAYNEQFF
NA | TRBJ2-5 | TRBV7-9 | NA | TGTGCCAGCAGCTTCTCGCTAGGCGCCGAAGAGACCCAGTACTTC | CASSFSLGAEETQYF
NA | TRBJ2-3 | TRBV7-3 | NA | TGTGCCAGCAGCCTGTGGTCGGGGGTCACAGATACGCAGTATTTT | CASSLWSGVTDTQYF
TRBD2 | TRBJ2-1 | TRBV7-2 | few | TGTGCCAGCAGCCGGACTAGCGGGGGGGGTTGGGAGCAGTTCTTC | CASSRTSGGGWEQFF
TRBD1 | TRBJ1-6 | TRBV4-2 | NA | TGTGCCAGCAGCCAAGAGGGACAGGGGATTAATGTCGGTTCACCCCTCCACTTT | CASSQEGQGINVGSPLHF
NA | TRBJ2-7 | TRBV9 | once | TGTGCCAGTTCACTAGGACTTTACTACGAGCAGTACTTC | CASSLGLYYEQYF
TRBD1 | TRBJ1-2 | TRBV6-4 | NA | TGTGCCAGCAGACAACAAGGACAGGGGGCGAGTGGCTACACCTTC | CASRQQGQGASGYTF
TRBD1 | TRBJ2-2 | TRBV25-1 | NA | TGTGCCAGCTACGGACAGGGGCCCGGGGAGCTGTTTTTT | CASYGQGPGELFF
TRBD1 | TRBJ1-6 | TRBV7-2 | NA | TGTGCCAGCAGCCCAGGGACAGGGGGCTCCTATAATTCACCCCTCCACTTT | CASSPGTGGSYNSPLHF
TRBD1 | TRBJ2-2 | TRBV9 | NA | TGTGCCAGCAGCTCGGGACAGGGGGCGGACACCGGGGAGCTGTTTTTT | CASSSGQGADTGELFF
NA | TRBJ2-2 | TRBV4-3 | NA | TGCGCCAGCAGCCCCTTCAAAGCGGGGAACACCGGGGAGCTGTTTTTT | CASSPFKAGNTGELFF
TRBD2 | TRBJ2-5 | TRBV27 | NA | TGTGCCAGCAGCCCCGGGACTAGCGGAGAAGAGACCCAGTACTTC | CASSPGTSGEETQYF
TRBD1 | TRBJ2-2 | TRBV5-4 | once | TGTGCCAGCAGCGTTCGAGGGGGCCCGGACACCGGGGAGCTGTTTTTT | CASSVRGGPDTGELFF
NA | TRBJ1-3 | TRBV5-6 | NA | TGTGCCAGCAGCTTGTCAGGGGTTTACACCATATATTTT | CASSLSGVYTIYF
TRBD1 | TRBJ1-2 | TRBV6-1 | once | TGTGCCAGCAGCGCCCTCTTGGGGACAGGGGAGGGCTACACCTTC | CASSALLGTGEGYTF
NA | TRBJ1-1 | TRBV9 | NA | TGTGCCAGCAGTGGGGGGGTGAACACTGAAGCTTTCTTT | CASSGGVNTEAFF
TRBD1 | TRBJ2-2 | TRBV7-7 | NA | TGTGCCAGCAGCCGAGGACAGGCCTCGAACACCGGGGAGCTGTTTTTT | CASSRGQASNTGELFF
NA | TRBJ2-6 | TRBV6-1 | few | TGTGCCAGCAGTGAAGTCCCCGCGGACACTGGGGCCAACGTCCTGACTTTC | CASSEVPADTGANVLTF
TRBD1 | TRBJ1-4 | TRBV5-1 | NA | TGCGCCAGCAGCCTCGAGGACAGGGAGGAAAAACTGTTTTTT | CASSLEDREEKLFF
TRBD2 | TRBJ2-5 | TRBV18 | NA | TGTGCCAGCTCACCCCGGACTAGCGGCCTCGAGGCCCAGTACTTC | CASSPRTSGLEAQYF
TRBD1 | TRBJ2-4 | TRBV7-9 | NA | TGTGCCATCGACAGGGAACTAGCCAAAAACATTCAGTACTTC | CAIDRELAKNIQYF
TRBD1 | TRBJ1-2 | TRBV6-5 | NA | TGTGCCAGCAGTTACTCAGGACAGGGGGACTATGGCTACACCTTC | CASSYSGQGDYGYTF
NA | TRBJ2-1 | TRBV10-3 | NA | TGTGCCATCAGTGTTCAGAATGAGCAGTTCTTC | CAISVQNEQFF
NA | TRBJ1-5 | TRBV4-2 | NA | TGTGCCAGCAGCCAAGGGACAGACGAAACACAGCCCCAGCATTTT | CASSQGTDETQPQHF
NA | TRBJ1-5 | TRBV19 | NA | TGTGCCAGTAGTAGGGGGCGGGGATGGGCGGGGGCCCAGCATTTT | CASSRGRGWAGAQHF
NA | TRBJ1-2 | TRBV6-5 | NA | TGTGCCAGCAGTTACGGTGGTGGGGCGGGGGACTATGGCTACACCTTC | CASSYGGGAGDYGYTF
TRBD1 | TRBJ1-2 | TRBV6-5 | NA | TGTGCCAGCGCCTCGACAGGGGGAAGCTATGGCTACACCTTC | CASASTGGSYGYTF